These 14 T cell receptor beta chains came from one sample sequenced in a study of identical twins (dated by TCRdb to the mid-2010s). The library came from 5' RACE. Sequencing was carried out with an Illumina HiSeq 2000. TCRdb's own reprocessing of the public reads used fastp at Q25 and MiXCR and kept productive beta chains. Every entry covers one CDR3 protein and lists the most common genes and DNA from its rows. This sample lists 500,000 to 600,000 distinct CDR3 sequences; approximately 22% were detected once. Roughly 0.9% of the sample rests with the top ten. A further study also used this sample, focusing on T cells expressing NK-cell markers.

Sequenced material: CD4+ T cells sorted from blood. The receptors were sampled from a woman aged 18 to 35 in good health.

This chain's CDR3 is CASSLRGVEPQHF. The CDR3 DNA reads as TGTGCCAGCAGTTTACGAGGCGTGGAGCCCCAGCATTTT. V usage is TRBV27 and J usage is TRBJ1-5; no clear D gene. Germline V CDR1 and CDR2: MNHEY, SMNVEV (reference sequence). V lost 2 bases, J lost 8 bases, and 10 bases lay in between. The CDR3 runs to 13 residues.

In its sample, this clonotype was seen many times. J is TRBJ2-1 and V is TRBV20-1, with 14 bases aligning to TRBD2. CDR1 and CDR2 from the germline V gene are DFQATT and SNEGSKA (reference sequence). The CDR3 consists of 13 residues. The CDR3 region is CSGLAGAGVEQFF. CDR3 DNA sequence: TGCTCGGGACTAGCGGGAGCCGGGGTTGAGCAGTTCTTC.

This chain joins TRBV3-1 and TRBJ1-2; maybe TRBD1 (6 bases). This CDR3 has 14 amino acids. Looked up from germline, CDR1 is LGHDT and CDR2 is YNNKEL (reference sequence). Deletions cut 7 bases from V and 4 bases from J, with 16 bases between. CDR3 sequence: CASTDRTELYGYTF. As DNA, the CDR3 is TGTGCCAGCACCGACCGGACAGAACTCTATGGCTACACCTTC. Full variable domain (remainder filled in from reference TRBV3-1 and TRBJ1-2): DTAVSQTPKYLVTQMGNDKSIKCEQNLGHDTMYWYKQDSKKFLKIMFSYNNKELIINETVPNRFSPKSPDKAHLNLHINSLELGDSAVYFCASTDRTELYGYTFGSGTRLTVV.

This sequence joins TRBV5-1 and TRBJ1-1; D unresolved. This CDR3 is 14 amino acids long. Trimming pared 4 bases from V and 0 bases from J, leaving 10 bases between. The germline CDR1 and CDR2 sequences are SGHRS and YFSETQ. The CDR3 DNA sequence: TGCGCCAGCAGCGTCGGATTCATGAACACTGAAGCTTTCTTT. Translation: CASSVGFMNTEAFF.

V is TRBV9 and J is TRBJ2-1; D possibly matches TRBD1 or TRBD2 (5 bases each). Germline CDR1 and CDR2: SGDLS and YYNGEE. Deletions cut 0 bases from V and 0 bases from J, with 7 bases between. This CDR3 has 15 amino acids. CDR3 amino acids: CASSVGDRSYNEQFF. The CDR3 region has the DNA TGTGCCAGCAGCGTAGGGGACCGCTCCTACAATGAGCAGTTCTTC.

In this sample, this clonotype turned up a few times. The chain combines TRBV7-9 with TRBJ2-2; D call uncertain. Trimming took 0 bases from V and 5 from J, leaving 10 bases between them. This CDR3 region has 15 residues. Germline V gene sequence: CDR1 SEHNR, CDR2 FQNEAQ (reference sequence). The CDR3 region has the DNA TGTGCCAGCAGCTTAGCGGGTTCGAGGACCGGGGAGCTGTTTTTT. Encoded protein: CASSLAGSRTGELFF.

This sequence joins TRBV5-1 and TRBJ2-1; TRBD2 might be the D (6 bases). V lost 3 bases and J 6 bases, leaving 10 bases between the germline ends. This CDR3 region has 13 residues. Per germline, CDR1 SGHRS and CDR2 YFSETQ. CDR3 coding DNA: TGCGCCAGCAGCTCGGAGGGCCTCAATGAGCAGTTCTTC. Translation gives CASSSEGLNEQFF.

This clonotype was counted only a few times. The chain employs TRBV6-1 and TRBJ2-7; 7 bases fit TRBD1. The germline CDR1 and CDR2 sequences are MNHNS and SASEGT. V was clipped by 5 bases and J by 3 bases; unmatched bases: 10. This CDR3 is 15 amino acids long. Here the CDR3 reads CASSKDTGQYYEQYF. Written as DNA, the CDR3 is TGTGCCAGCAGTAAGGACACGGGACAGTACTACGAGCAGTACTTC.

This chain uses TRBV3-1 with TRBJ2-3, with D maybe TRBD2 (5 bases). CDR3 length equals 18 residues. Between the trimmed V and J ends, which lost 4 bases and 1 base, there was a span of 21 bases. CDR1 is LGHDT, CDR2 YNNKEL, per germline (reference sequence). Here the CDR3 DNA reads TGTGCCAGCAGCCTGTTCGATTTTCGGGGAATTCGCACAGATACGCAGTATTTT. Translation gives CASSLFDFRGIRTDTQYF.

This clonotype has more than one count but fewer than ten. The V gene is TRBV9, the J gene TRBJ1-1; D gene unclear. Per germline, CDR1 SGDLS and CDR2 YYNGEE. This CDR3 has 14 residues. Trimming took 4 bases from V and 1 from J, leaving 11 bases between them. CDR3 DNA sequence: TGTGCCAGCAGCCCGTCACCGGCGAACACTGAAGCTTTCTTT. This sequence encodes CASSPSPANTEAFF.

V usage is TRBV7-9 and J usage is TRBJ2-5, with D perhaps TRBD1 (5 bases). V was pared by 1 base and J by 1 base, with 7 bases between. Germline V gives CDR1 SEHNR, CDR2 FQNEAQ (reference sequence). CDR3 length equals 14 residues. The CDR3 DNA follows: TGTGCCAGCAGCTTAGACAGGTTCCAAGAGACCCAGTACTTC. Its protein is CASSLDRFQETQYF. Full variable domain (remainder filled in from reference TRBV7-9 and TRBJ2-5): DTGVSQNPRHKITKRGQNVTFRCDPISEHNRLYWYRQTLGQGPEFLTYFQNEAQLEKSRLLSDRFSAERPKGSFSTLEIQRTEQGDSAMYLCASSLDRFQETQYFGPGTRLLVL.

The sample holds a few counts of this clonotype. A read error may produce the germline difference seen at one junction end. This chain joins TRBV12-3 or TRBV12-4 and TRBJ2-1; TRBD2 aligns across 16 bases. CDR3 length: 18 amino acids. The CDR3: CACSLRAGTSGRANEQFF. For the CDR3, the DNA is TGTGCCTGCAGTTTAAGAGCCGGGACTAGCGGGAGGGCCAATGAGCAGTTCTTC.

This clonotype was observed a handful of times. V is TRBV6-1 and J is TRBJ2-2; D is perhaps TRBD1 (6 bases). The germline V and J ends were trimmed by 5 bases and 6 bases, with 19 bases remaining between them. This CDR3 has 16 amino acids. Germline loops: CDR1 MNHNS, CDR2 SASEGT. CDR3 loop: CASSPSPQGLAGELFF. DNA of the CDR3: TGTGCCAGCAGTCCTTCCCCGCAGGGGTTGGCCGGGGAGCTGTTTTTT.

The chain carries TRBV20-1 and TRBJ2-3; TRBD2 might be the D (5 bases). The CDR3 spans 14 residues. Germline CDR1 reads DFQATT; CDR2 reads SNEGSKA (reference sequence). The ends were cut back, 0 bases at V and 5 bases at J, with 12 bases in the middle. CDR3 sequence: CSAREWTLVDTQYF. CDR3 sequence (DNA): TGCAGTGCTAGAGAGTGGACTTTGGTAGATACGCAGTATTTT.